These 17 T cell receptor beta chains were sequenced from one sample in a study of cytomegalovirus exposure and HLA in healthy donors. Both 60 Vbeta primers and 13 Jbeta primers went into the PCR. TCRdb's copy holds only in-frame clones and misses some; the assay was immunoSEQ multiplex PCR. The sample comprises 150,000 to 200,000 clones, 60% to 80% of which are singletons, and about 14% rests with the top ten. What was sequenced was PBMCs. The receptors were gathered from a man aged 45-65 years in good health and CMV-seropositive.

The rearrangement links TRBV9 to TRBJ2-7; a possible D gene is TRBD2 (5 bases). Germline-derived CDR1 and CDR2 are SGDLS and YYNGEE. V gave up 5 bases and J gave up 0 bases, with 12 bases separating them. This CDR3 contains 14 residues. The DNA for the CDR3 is TGTGCCAGCAGTGAGGGTCCGAGCTCCTACGAGCAGTACGTC. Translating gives CASSEGPSSYEQYV.

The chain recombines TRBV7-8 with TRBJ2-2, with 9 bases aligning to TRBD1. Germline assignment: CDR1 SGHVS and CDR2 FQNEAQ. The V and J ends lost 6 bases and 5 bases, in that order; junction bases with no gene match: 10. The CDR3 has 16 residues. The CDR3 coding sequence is TGTGCCAGCAGAAGAGTGGGACAGGGATTAACCGGGGAGCTGTTTTTT. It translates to CASRRVGQGLTGELFF.

CDR3 nucleotide sequence: TGTGCCAGCAGTTACAGGGCGGGGAACTATGGCTACACCTTC. Translating gives CASSYRAGNYGYTF. The chain couples TRBV6-5 to TRBJ1-2, with unresolved D. Germline CDR1 MNHEY, CDR2 SVGAGI. V shed 2 bases and J shed 2 bases, with 9 bases lying between them. The CDR3 totals 14 residues.

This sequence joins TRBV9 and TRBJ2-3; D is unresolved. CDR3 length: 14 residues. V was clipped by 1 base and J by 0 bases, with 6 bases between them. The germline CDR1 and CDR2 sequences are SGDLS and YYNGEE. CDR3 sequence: CASSVTDSTDTQYF. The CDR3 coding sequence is TGTGCCAGCAGCGTAACTGATAGCACAGATACGCAGTATTTT.

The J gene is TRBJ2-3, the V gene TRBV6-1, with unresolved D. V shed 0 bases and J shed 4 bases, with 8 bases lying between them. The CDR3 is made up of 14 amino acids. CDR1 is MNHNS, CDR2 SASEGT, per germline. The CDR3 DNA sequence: TGTGCCAGCAGTGAAGCCTTTGTCGCAGATACGCAGTATTTT. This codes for CASSEAFVADTQYF.

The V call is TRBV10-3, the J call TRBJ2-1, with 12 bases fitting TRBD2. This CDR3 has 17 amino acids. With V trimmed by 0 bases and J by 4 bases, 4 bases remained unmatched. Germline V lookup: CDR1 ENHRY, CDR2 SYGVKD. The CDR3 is CAISESLAGGLYNEQFF. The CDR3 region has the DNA TGTGCCATCAGTGAGTCCCTAGCGGGGGGGTTATACAATGAGCAGTTCTTC.

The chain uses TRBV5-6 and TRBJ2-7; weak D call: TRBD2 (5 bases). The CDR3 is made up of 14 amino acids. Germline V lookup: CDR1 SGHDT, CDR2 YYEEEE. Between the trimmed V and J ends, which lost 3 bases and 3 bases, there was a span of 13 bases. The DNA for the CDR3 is TGTGCCAGCAGCTCCCCCGGCCGGGACTACGAGCAGTACTTC. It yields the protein CASSSPGRDYEQYF.

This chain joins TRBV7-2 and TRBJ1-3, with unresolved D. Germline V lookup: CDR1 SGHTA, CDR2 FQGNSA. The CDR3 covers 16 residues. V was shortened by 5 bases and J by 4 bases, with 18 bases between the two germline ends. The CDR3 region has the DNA TGTGCCAGCAGCGCGCAGCCGGGGTCCATAGGAAACACCATATATTTT. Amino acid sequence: CASSAQPGSIGNTIYF.

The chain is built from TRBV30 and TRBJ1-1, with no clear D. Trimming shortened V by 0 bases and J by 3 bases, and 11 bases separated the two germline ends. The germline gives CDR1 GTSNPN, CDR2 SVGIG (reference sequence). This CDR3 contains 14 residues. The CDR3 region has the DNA TGTGCCTGGAGTGTATTGAGGTCCGACACTGAAGCTTTCTTT. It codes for CAWSVLRSDTEAFF.

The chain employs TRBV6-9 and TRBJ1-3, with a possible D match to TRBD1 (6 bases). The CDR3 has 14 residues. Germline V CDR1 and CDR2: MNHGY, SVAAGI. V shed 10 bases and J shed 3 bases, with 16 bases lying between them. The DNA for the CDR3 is TGTGCCACGGAAAGGGGGAAGAATGGAAACACCATATATTTT. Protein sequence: CATERGKNGNTIYF.

The CDR3 sequence is CASSPRPTGDTEAFF. The CDR3, as DNA: TGCGCCAGCAGCCCCCGACCGACAGGGGACACTGAAGCTTTCTTT. This sequence joins TRBV4-1 and TRBJ1-1, with TRBD1 matching 8 bases. This CDR3 spans 15 amino acids. Losses at the gene ends were 4 bases for V and 3 bases for J; bases not matched to a gene: 7. CDR1 is MGHRA, CDR2 YSYEKL, per germline.

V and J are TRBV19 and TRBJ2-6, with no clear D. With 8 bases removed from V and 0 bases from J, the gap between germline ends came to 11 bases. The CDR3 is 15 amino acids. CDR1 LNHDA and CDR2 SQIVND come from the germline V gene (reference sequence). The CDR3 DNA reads TGTGCCAGTCAGGTTATCCACTCTGGGGCCAACGTCCTGACTTTC. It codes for CASQVIHSGANVLTF.

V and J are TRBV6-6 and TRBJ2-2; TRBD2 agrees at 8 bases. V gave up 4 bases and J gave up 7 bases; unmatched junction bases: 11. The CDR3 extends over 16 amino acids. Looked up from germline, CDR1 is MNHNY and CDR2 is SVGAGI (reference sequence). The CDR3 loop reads CASSFRGGPSSGELFF. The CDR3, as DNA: TGTGCCAGCAGTTTTCGGGGGGGGCCCAGCAGCGGGGAGCTGTTTTTT.

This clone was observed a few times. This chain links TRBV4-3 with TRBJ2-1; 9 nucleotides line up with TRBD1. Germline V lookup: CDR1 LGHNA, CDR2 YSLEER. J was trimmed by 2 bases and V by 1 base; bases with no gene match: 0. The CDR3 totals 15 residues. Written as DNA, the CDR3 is TGCGCCAGCAGCCAAGGACAGGGGGCCTACAATGAGCAGTTCTTC. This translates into CASSQGQGAYNEQFF.

The CDR3 here is CASSRPSGDEQYF. DNA for the CDR3: TGTGCCAGCAGCCGACCGTCCGGGGACGAGCAGTACTTC. This chain links TRBV27 with TRBJ2-7; weak D call: TRBD2 (5 bases). Germline assignment: CDR1 MNHEY and CDR2 SMNVEV (reference sequence). The V and J ends lost 6 bases and 5 bases respectively, with 14 bases between them. This CDR3 comprises 13 residues.

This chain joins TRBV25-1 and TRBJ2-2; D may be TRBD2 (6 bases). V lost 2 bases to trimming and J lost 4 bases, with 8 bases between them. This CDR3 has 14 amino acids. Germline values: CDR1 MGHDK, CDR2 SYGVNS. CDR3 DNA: TGTGCCAGCAGTGAACCCGGGAGCACCGGGGAGCTGTTTTTT. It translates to CASSEPGSTGELFF.

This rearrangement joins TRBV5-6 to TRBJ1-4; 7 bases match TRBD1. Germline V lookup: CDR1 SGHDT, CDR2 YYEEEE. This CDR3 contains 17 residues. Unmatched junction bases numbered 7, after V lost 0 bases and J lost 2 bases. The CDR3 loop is CASSLGWDRKTNEKLFF. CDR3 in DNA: TGTGCCAGCAGCTTGGGATGGGACAGAAAGACTAATGAAAAACTGTTTTTT.